This T cell receptor (beta chain) was found in a study of CD8 T cells in Susac syndrome. Deletions cut 1 base from V and 6 bases from J, with 9 bases between. Germline V lookup: CDR1 MNHEY, CDR2 SMNVEV (reference sequence). This CDR3 spans 13 amino acids. The RNA, roughly 0.45 to 1 ug, was put through reverse transcription using random hexamers. MiXCR, run by TCRdb on the immunoSEQ multiplex PCR reads, gives a single entry per CDR3 protein. Of around 130,000 distinct CDR3 sequences in the sample, around 94% were seen once. The V gene is TRBV27, the J gene TRBJ1-2, with D perhaps TRBD1 (6 bases). The TCR was taken from a human donor with Susac syndrome. The material sequenced was CD8+ T cells from PBMCs. DNA of the CDR3: TGTGCCAGCAGTTTATTACAGGGAGATGGCTACACCTTC. Encoded protein: CASSLLQGDGYTF.